A single sample is the source of the 23 T cell receptor beta chains below, sequenced in a study of blood T cell repertoires in COVID-19. Measured with immunoSEQ multiplex PCR; TCRdb has only the in-frame clones, and not every one. The table includes hundreds of thousands of clones, roughly 88% detected once. Sequencing was carried out using PBMCs or T cells enriched from blood (not recorded which). All receptors derive from a woman in her forties or fifties with acute COVID-19.

V and J are TRBV28 and TRBJ1-1, with D perhaps TRBD1 (5 bases). The V gene lost 4 bases and the J gene lost 11 bases, with 23 bases spanning the gap. The length of the CDR3 is 15 residues. In germline, CDR1 is MDHEN, CDR2 SYDVKM. The CDR3 sequence is CASSSPRRAGRQAFF. CDR3 coding DNA: TGTGCCAGCAGTTCACCTCGGAGGGCAGGGAGGCAGGCTTTCTTT. The full variable domain, with the rest looked up from reference TRBV28 and TRBJ1-1, is DVKVTQSSRYLVKRTGEKVFLECVQDMDHENMFWYRQDPGLGLRLIYFSYDVKMKEKGDIPEGYSVSREKKERFSLILESASTNQTSMYLCASSSPRRAGRQAFFGQGTRLTVV.

The V and J genes are TRBV18 and TRBJ2-7; TRBD2 is a possible D gene (6 bases). Germline CDR1 reads KGHSH; CDR2 reads LQKENI. The V gene lost 3 bases and the J gene lost 3 bases, with 12 bases spanning the gap. The CDR3 is 14 amino acids. The CDR3 sequence: CASSPRDSGYEQYF. CDR3 DNA: TGTGCCAGCTCACCTCGGGACTCGGGCTACGAGCAGTACTTC.

This clone showed up just once. V usage is TRBV7-2 and J usage is TRBJ1-6; perhaps TRBD1 as D (6 bases). V shed 3 bases and J shed 5 bases, with 11 bases lying between them. CDR1 is SGHTA and CDR2 is FQGNSA in the germline V gene. This CDR3 is 15 amino acids long. The CDR3 DNA reads TGTGCCAGCAGCTTGAGCGACAGGAATAATTCACCCCTCCACTTT. Translation gives CASSLSDRNNSPLHF.

The V call is TRBV3-1 (or the pseudogene TRBV3-2), the J call TRBJ2-5, with D possibly matching TRBD2 (9 bases). CDR3 size: 14 residues. From germline, CDR1 is LGHDT and CDR2 YNNKEL (reference sequence). Trimming removed 3 bases from V and 10 bases from J, with 18 bases in between. The CDR3 region is CASSQRGGTGDQYF. In nucleotides, the CDR3 is TGTGCCAGCAGCCAGCGGGGGGGGACAGGAGACCAGTACTTC.

This chain joins TRBV18 and TRBJ2-1; the D gene is possibly TRBD1 (5 bases). Looked up from germline, CDR1 is KGHSH and CDR2 is LQKENI. Trimming took 7 bases from V and 8 from J, leaving 15 bases between them. This CDR3 contains 13 residues. The CDR3 here is CASLRALGDEQFF. In DNA form, the CDR3 reads TGTGCCAGCTTAAGGGCCTTAGGGGATGAGCAGTTCTTC.

V is TRBV19 and J is TRBJ1-5, with 9 bases fitting TRBD1. The ends lost 5 bases at V and 4 bases at J; junction bases unmatched: 6. This CDR3 has 15 amino acids. Germline assignment: CDR1 LNHDA and CDR2 SQIVND (reference sequence). The CDR3 loop is CASSPTGGLNQPQHF. The CDR3 nucleotides are TGTGCCAGTAGTCCGACAGGGGGTTTGAATCAGCCCCAGCATTTT.

This clone occurred once. V and J are TRBV28 and TRBJ1-1, with 7 nucleotides matching TRBD1. Trimming took 7 bases from V and 4 from J; bases not matched to a gene: 18. This CDR3 comprises 17 residues. Germline V gene sequence: CDR1 MDHEN, CDR2 SYDVKM. The DNA for the CDR3 is TGTGCCAGCAAGGGTGCCAGCCTCGACAGGGTAGGCACTGAAGCTTTCTTT. This gives the protein CASKGASLDRVGTEAFF.

V and J are TRBV18 and TRBJ2-3, with 9 bases identical to TRBD2. The V and J ends lost 3 bases and 0 bases, in that order; junction bases with no gene match: 4. The CDR3 consists of 16 residues. Germline V gene lookup returns CDR1 KGHSH and CDR2 LQKENI. The CDR3, as DNA: TGTGCCAGCTCACCCCCTAGCGGGGCTAGCACAGATACGCAGTATTTT. It yields the protein CASSPPSGASTDTQYF.

V gene TRBV5-4 combines with J gene TRBJ1-1, with D possibly TRBD1 on 6 matching bases. The CDR3 contains 16 residues. Trimming pared 0 bases from V and 6 bases from J, leaving 18 bases between. Germline V CDR1 and CDR2: SGHNT, YYREEE (reference sequence). CDR3 nucleotides: TGTGCCAGCAGCTTGGGGCAGGGGCTAAGCCGCGCTGAAGCTTTCTTT. It codes for CASSLGQGLSRAEAFF.

The J gene is TRBJ1-3, the V gene TRBV6-5, with TRBD1 matching 10 bases. Germline CDR1 and CDR2: MNHEY and SVGAGI. V shed 6 bases and J 6 bases; nucleotides not matched to a gene: 5. The CDR3 consists of 14 residues. In DNA form, the CDR3 reads TGTGCCAGCAGAATCGGACAGGGGGTAAACACCATATATTTT. This encodes CASRIGQGVNTIYF.

The rearrangement joins TRBV6-5 to TRBJ2-3, with 7 bases fitting TRBD2. Germline CDR1 and CDR2: MNHEY and SVGAGI. J lost 6 bases, V lost 8 bases, and 8 bases had no gene match. The CDR3 is 13 amino acids. The CDR3 loop reads CASLSGLVDTQYF. DNA of the CDR3: TGTGCCAGCCTTAGCGGGTTGGTCGATACGCAGTATTTT.

The chain uses TRBV28 and TRBJ2-1; D remains unclear. CDR1 and CDR2 (germline): MDHEN, SYDVKM. Trimming cost V 5 bases and J 0 bases, with 14 bases left between them. This CDR3 has 16 amino acids. The CDR3 reads CASSPQQEDSYNEQFF. The DNA for the CDR3 is TGTGCCAGCAGTCCCCAGCAGGAAGACTCCTACAATGAGCAGTTCTTC.

The V call is TRBV20-1, the J call TRBJ1-6, with TRBD1 matching over 10 bases. The CDR3 runs 13 residues. Per the germline V gene, CDR1 is DFQATT and CDR2 is SNEGSKA (reference sequence). The junction had 2 bases not matched to a gene; V was cut back by 3 bases and J by 9 bases. Here the CDR3 DNA reads TGCAGTGCTAGTCGGGACAGGGGTTCACCCCTCCACTTT. This codes for CSASRDRGSPLHF.

The chain carries TRBV9 and TRBJ2-6; perhaps TRBD1 as D (6 bases). V shed 2 bases and J shed 0 bases, with 15 bases lying between them. CDR1 is SGDLS and CDR2 is YYNGEE in the germline V gene. The CDR3 sequence is 18 residues long. The CDR3 loop reads CASSVWPDSFSGANVLTF. The CDR3 bases are TGTGCCAGCAGCGTGTGGCCGGACAGCTTCTCTGGGGCCAACGTCCTGACTTTC.

The chain combines TRBV2 with TRBJ2-7; a possible D gene is TRBD2 (6 bases). V lost 4 bases and J 4 bases, leaving 11 bases between the germline ends. This CDR3 is built from 13 residues. The germline gives CDR1 SNHLY, CDR2 FYNNEI. The CDR3 region has the DNA TGTGCCAGCAGTGTTGTTAGCGGTTACGAGCAGTACTTC. It encodes CASSVVSGYEQYF. The full variable domain, with the rest looked up from reference TRBV2 and TRBJ2-7, is EPEVTQTPSHQVTQMGQEVILRCVPISNHLYFYWYRQILGQKVEFLVSFYNNEISEKSEIFDDQFSVERPDGSNFTLKIRSTKLEDSAMYFCASSVVSGYEQYFGPGTRLTVT.

The V call is TRBV9, the J call TRBJ1-2; 7 bases map to TRBD1. Germline lookup yields CDR1 SGDLS and CDR2 YYNGEE. V gave up 3 bases and J gave up 7 bases; unmatched junction bases: 6. There are 13 residues in the CDR3. CDR3 amino acids: CASSASNRGGYTF. DNA for the CDR3: TGTGCCAGCAGCGCCTCAAACAGGGGTGGCTACACCTTC.

This clone was found once. The CDR3 spells CASSIEALAGGRVNIQYF. The CDR3, as DNA: TGTGCCAGTAGTATTGAAGCGCTAGCGGGAGGGCGAGTGAACATTCAGTACTTC. The chain combines TRBV19 with TRBJ2-4; 12 bases map to TRBD2. Germline V gene data show CDR1 as LNHDA and CDR2 as SQIVND (reference sequence). J was trimmed by 7 bases and V by 3 bases; bases with no gene match: 13. The CDR3 sequence is 18 residues long.

J is TRBJ1-1 and V is TRBV24-1, with TRBD1 as a possible D gene (5 bases). V lost 5 bases, J lost 3 bases, and 15 bases lay in between. The V gene's germline CDR1 is KGHDR and CDR2 SFDVKD. The CDR3 is 15 residues long. The CDR3 coding sequence is TGTGCCACCAGTGCCAAAGCCAGGGTGTACACTGAAGCTTTCTTT. Its translation: CATSAKARVYTEAFF.

The rearrangement links TRBV18 to TRBJ1-5, with D possibly TRBD1 on 5 matching bases. Germline CDR1 reads KGHSH; CDR2 reads LQKENI. Trimming pared 4 bases from V and 0 bases from J, leaving 16 bases between. This CDR3 is 17 amino acids long. CDR3 nucleotide sequence: TGTGCCAGCTCACGATCAACTGGGACTCTTAGCAATCAGCCCCAGCATTTT. This encodes CASSRSTGTLSNQPQHF.

This rearrangement joins TRBV28 to TRBJ2-7; 7 bases map to TRBD2. CDR1 and CDR2 from the germline V gene are MDHEN and SYDVKM. CDR3 length: 16 amino acids. With V trimmed by 6 bases and J by 5 bases, 16 bases remained unmatched. The CDR3 sequence: CASSLKPGLKAHEQYF. The CDR3, as DNA: TGTGCCAGCAGCCTAAAGCCGGGACTAAAAGCCCACGAGCAGTACTTC.

V usage is TRBV4-2 and J usage is TRBJ1-1; no clear D. V was shortened by 2 bases and J by 1 base, with 14 bases between the two germline ends. Germline V gene data show CDR1 as LGHNA and CDR2 as YNFKEQ. The CDR3 is 16 amino acids. The CDR3 region has the DNA TGTGCCAGCAGCCAACACGAAGACACTAGGAACACTGAAGCTTTCTTT. Translation gives CASSQHEDTRNTEAFF.

The V call is TRBV27, the J call TRBJ2-7, with D perhaps TRBD2 (5 bases). V lost 5 bases and J lost 2, with 13 bases in between. CDR3 length: 14 amino acids. Germline lookup yields CDR1 MNHEY and CDR2 SMNVEV (reference sequence). In DNA, the CDR3 is TGTGCCAGCAGTACGTGGACGGGAACCTACGAGCAGTACTTC. Its translation: CASSTWTGTYEQYF.

This chain connects TRBV7-2 to TRBJ2-7; D ambiguous. Germline V gene lookup returns CDR1 SGHTA and CDR2 FQGNSA. V dropped 4 bases and J dropped 6 bases, with 10 bases sitting between them. The CDR3 runs 12 residues. CDR3 loop: CASSSGRPEQYF. DNA of the CDR3: TGTGCCAGCAGCTCGGGTCGGCCCGAGCAGTACTTC.